Below, 3 T cell receptor beta chains from the same sample are listed, as sequenced in a study of blood T cell repertoires in COVID-19. Clones were sequenced by immunoSEQ multiplex PCR, and TCRdb holds only the in-frame ones, with some missing. This sample has fewer than 200,000 clones, with about 85% found just once. The sequencing input was peripheral blood. These receptors originate from a man between 60 and 75 years old who had recovered from COVID-19.

A few counts support this clone. The chain has TRBV4-3 and TRBJ2-4; D call uncertain. V was clipped by 2 bases and J by 1 base, with 15 bases between them. This CDR3 is 17 amino acids long. Germline CDR1 reads LGHNA; CDR2 reads YSLEER. The chain's CDR3 is CASSQNIPSRAKNIQYF. As DNA, the CDR3 is TGCGCCAGCAGCCAAAACATCCCTTCCAGGGCCAAAAACATTCAGTACTTC.

The chain joins TRBV2 to TRBJ2-1, with 7 bases identical to TRBD2. Germline CDR1 is SNHLY and CDR2 is FYNNEI. The trim removed 5 bases at V and 8 bases at J, leaving 12 bases unmatched. CDR3 length equals 15 residues. The CDR3 nucleotides are TGTGCCAGCAGTCGGGACGAGCGGGGCCACCATGAGCAGTTCTTC. Protein sequence: CASSRDERGHHEQFF. Using reference TRBV2 and TRBJ2-1 for the parts outside the CDR3, the full variable domain is EPEVTQTPSHQVTQMGQEVILRCVPISNHLYFYWYRQILGQKVEFLVSFYNNEISEKSEIFDDQFSVERPDGSNFTLKIRSTKLEDSAMYFCASSRDERGHHEQFFGPGTRLTVL.

V is TRBV29-1 and J is TRBJ1-5; D is possibly TRBD1 (6 bases). Germline loops: CDR1 SQVTM, CDR2 ANQGSEA. V shed 4 bases and J shed 7 bases, with 11 bases lying between them. The CDR3 is 12 residues long. The CDR3 DNA is TGCAGCGTTGGGGAGGGGGACCAGCCCCAGCATTTT. Amino acids: CSVGEGDQPQHF.